These T cell receptor beta chains were read from a single sample in a study of blood T cells in healthy people across ages. TCRdb re-called the 5' RACE reads with MiXCR, one entry per CDR3 protein. The data hold about 1.8 million distinct CDR3 sequences, with less than 50% observed a single time. Sequenced sample: blood. Source of these receptors: a woman aged 40 to 50 in good health. Each CDR3 is given with its conserved first and last residue. D genes are given only for firm matches. Clone size is shown for a subset of rows, as once, few, many or a class of expanded clone.

J | D | size | length | V | DNA | CDR3
TRBJ2-3 | - | - | 16 | TRBV6-2/TRBV6-3 | TGTGCCAGCAGTTACTCGTCCCCTAGCCGGTCAGATACGCAGTATTTT | CASSYSSPSRSDTQYF
TRBJ2-5 | - | - | 13 | TRBV28 | TGTGCCAGCAGGGGGGGACAGTGGGAGACCCAGTACTTC | CASRGGQWETQYF
TRBJ2-3 | - | few | 16 | TRBV28 | TGTGCCAGCAAGACCCGGCTAGCGCCCGGCACAGATACGCAGTATTTT | CASKTRLAPGTDTQYF
TRBJ2-1 | TRBD1 | few | 16 | TRBV9 | TGTGCCAGCAGCGATACCGGGACAGGGTCCTACAATGAGCAGTTCTTC | CASSDTGTGSYNEQFF
TRBJ2-4 | - | - | 14 | TRBV7-2 | TGTGCCAGCAGCTTGACGGCCAGCTTACGTGAGCAGTACTTC | CASSLTASLREQYF
TRBJ2-3 | - | few | 18 | TRBV7-9 | TGTGCCAGCAGCCAATCTCCCGGGGGATCCACTAGCACAGATACGCAGTATTTT | CASSQSPGGSTSTDTQYF
TRBJ2-3 | TRBD2 | - | 19 | TRBV11-2 | TGTGCCAGCAGCCAATTAACCGGGGCGGGACTAGCGAGAGGAGATACGCAGTATTTT | CASSQLTGAGLARGDTQYF
TRBJ2-1 | TRBD1 | few | 15 | TRBV29-1 | TGCAGCGTTGAAGCCCCTCGACAGGGTCGGGATGAGCAGTTCTTC | CSVEAPRQGRDEQFF
TRBJ2-5 | - | - | 16 | TRBV28 | TGTGCCAGCAGTCCACTCGAAAGTAGCGGACAAGAGACCCAGTACTTC | CASSPLESSGQETQYF
TRBJ1-2 | - | - | 15 | TRBV28 | TGTGCCAGCAGTTTATTTCCAGGGGCCAACTATGGCTACACCTTC | CASSLFPGANYGYTF
TRBJ2-7 | TRBD1 | - | 16 | TRBV6-5 | TGTGCCAGCAAATTATATGCGGGACAGGGGACCCACGAGCAGTACTTC | CASKLYAGQGTHEQYF
TRBJ1-2 | - | - | 12 | TRBV20-1 | TGCAGTGCTAGGGAGGGACTAGATGGCTACACCTTC | CSAREGLDGYTF
TRBJ2-5 | TRBD1 | few | 15 | TRBV4-1 | TGCGCCAGCAGCCAGCAAATGACAGGGTTAGAGACCCAGTACTTC | CASSQQMTGLETQYF
TRBJ2-6 | - | - | 19 | TRBV2 | TGTGCCAGCAGTGAATGGGGACGGGGGGCCCACTCTGGGGCCAACGCCCTGACTTTC | CASSEWGRGAHSGANALTF